The source of this T cell receptor (beta chain) is a study of CD8 T cells in Susac syndrome. The RNA input was about 0.45 to 1 ug, and it was reverse transcribed with random hexamers. By means of immunoSEQ multiplex PCR, TCR beta CDR3 spanning 54 Vbeta and 13 Jbeta underwent amplification. TCRdb passed the immunoSEQ multiplex PCR reads through MiXCR, listing each CDR3 protein once. The profile shows about 180,000 distinct CDR3 sequences, under 97% of them singletons. The CDR3 has 15 residues. CDR1 and CDR2 (germline): SSHAT, FNYEAQ (reference sequence). Notes on this clonotype: A read error may produce the germline difference seen at one junction end.

Negative isolation yielded the CD8+ and CD4+ T cells, while FACS enriched the TEMRA cells. This receptor was obtained from a human donor with multiple sclerosis. This chain connects TRBV7-7 to TRBJ2-5; tentative D call: TRBD2 (6 bases). The sequenced sample was CD4+ T cells from PBMCs. The CDR3 protein is CASSFGSGTQETQYF. CDR3 sequence (DNA): TGTGCTAGCAGCTTCGGTAGCGGAACCCAAGAGACCCAGTACTTC.